Listed below are T cell receptor beta chains from one sample, sequenced in a study of immune evolution from preneoplasia to lung adenocarcinoma. Method: immunoSEQ multiplex PCR; TCRdb's copy keeps in-frame clones and lacks some. The sample comprises about 6,300 clones, approximately 80% of which are singletons, and 7.6% rests with the top ten. The sequenced sample was FFPE lung adenocarcinoma in situ tissue. The receptors derive from a donor of 70 years or more with lung adenocarcinoma. Both conserved end residues are part of each CDR3. The D gene is left open where the match is weak. The size entry is marked missing in some rows and otherwise reads once, few, many or a size class.

CDR3 length: 12
V gene: TRBV2
D gene: -
clone size: -
J gene: TRBJ2-7
CDR3 protein: CASNPETYEQYF
CDR3 DNA: TGTGCCAGCAATCCAGAAACCTACGAGCAGTACTTC

CDR3 length: 15
V gene: TRBV11-3
D gene: -
clone size: once
J gene: TRBJ2-5
CDR3 protein: CASSFNSWMGETQYF
CDR3 DNA: TGTGCCAGCAGCTTTAACAGTTGGATGGGAGAGACCCAGTACTTC

CDR3 length: 13
V gene: TRBV19
D gene: -
clone size: -
J gene: TRBJ2-1
CDR3 protein: CASSIDRNNEQFF
CDR3 DNA: TGTGCCAGTAGTATAGACAGAAACAATGAGCAGTTCTTC

CDR3 length: 14
V gene: TRBV2
D gene: -
clone size: -
J gene: TRBJ2-5
CDR3 protein: CASSEADRVGTQYF
CDR3 DNA: TGTGCCAGCAGTGAAGCGGACAGAGTGGGGACCCAGTACTTC

CDR3 length: 13
V gene: TRBV7-9
D gene: TRBD1
clone size: -
J gene: TRBJ2-7
CDR3 protein: CASGDREIYEQYF
CDR3 DNA: TGTGCCAGCGGGGACAGGGAGATTTACGAGCAGTACTTC

CDR3 length: 12
V gene: TRBV5-6
D gene: -
clone size: -
J gene: TRBJ2-1
CDR3 protein: CASSNGADEQFF
CDR3 DNA: TGTGCCAGCAGCAACGGGGCGGACGAGCAGTTCTTC

CDR3 length: 14
V gene: TRBV30
D gene: -
clone size: -
J gene: TRBJ1-1
CDR3 protein: CAWSVGAMNTEAFF
CDR3 DNA: TGTGCCTGGAGTGTCGGTGCGATGAACACTGAAGCTTTCTTT

CDR3 length: 19
V gene: TRBV5-1
D gene: TRBD2
clone size: -
J gene: TRBJ2-1
CDR3 protein: CASSSPGTSGSSSYNEQFF
CDR3 DNA: TGCGCCAGCAGCTCCCCCGGGACTAGCGGGTCCAGCTCCTACAATGAGCAGTTCTTC

CDR3 length: 14
V gene: TRBV11-3
D gene: -
clone size: -
J gene: TRBJ2-3
CDR3 protein: CASSRGQTTDTQYF
CDR3 DNA: TGTGCCAGCAGCCGCGGACAGACAACAGATACGCAGTATTTT

CDR3 length: 15
V gene: TRBV30
D gene: TRBD1
clone size: -
J gene: TRBJ2-2
CDR3 protein: CAWSQGQPGTGELFF
CDR3 DNA: TGTGCCTGGAGCCAGGGACAGCCGGGTACCGGGGAGCTGTTTTTT

CDR3 length: 14
V gene: TRBV30
D gene: TRBD2
clone size: -
J gene: TRBJ2-1
CDR3 protein: CACGVAGGPWEQFF
CDR3 DNA: TGTGCCTGTGGGGTAGCGGGGGGGCCCTGGGAGCAGTTCTTC

CDR3 length: 13
V gene: TRBV2
D gene: -
clone size: medium-sized
J gene: TRBJ1-5
CDR3 protein: CATGTTKVTPQHF
CDR3 DNA: TGTGCCACTGGGACAACAAAAGTCACGCCCCAGCATTTT